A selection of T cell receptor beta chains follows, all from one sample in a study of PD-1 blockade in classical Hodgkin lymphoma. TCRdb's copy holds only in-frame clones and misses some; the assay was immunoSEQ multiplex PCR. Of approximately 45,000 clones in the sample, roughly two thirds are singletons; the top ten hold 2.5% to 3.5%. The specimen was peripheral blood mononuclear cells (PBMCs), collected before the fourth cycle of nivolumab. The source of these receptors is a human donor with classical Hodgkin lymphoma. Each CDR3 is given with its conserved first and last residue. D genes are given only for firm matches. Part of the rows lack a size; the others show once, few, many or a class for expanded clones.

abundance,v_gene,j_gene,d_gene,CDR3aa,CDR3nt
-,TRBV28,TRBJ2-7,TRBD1,CASSAGTGSPYEQYF,TGTGCCAGCAGTGCCGGGACAGGCAGCCCCTACGAGCAGTACTTC
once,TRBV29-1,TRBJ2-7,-,CSVENLTRRDHHGEQYF,TGCAGCGTTGAAAATTTAACACGCCGGGACCACCACGGCGAGCAGTACTTC
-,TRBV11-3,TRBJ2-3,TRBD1,CASSLGQGNTDTQYF,TGTGCCAGCAGCTTAGGACAGGGAAACACAGATACGCAGTATTTT
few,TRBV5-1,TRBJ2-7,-,CASSLMPGQTYEQYF,TGCGCCAGCAGCTTGATGCCAGGACAGACCTACGAGCAGTACTTC
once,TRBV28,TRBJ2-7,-,CASSTPRGTPYEQYF,TGTGCCAGCAGTACTCCCCGCGGAACACCCTACGAGCAGTACTTC
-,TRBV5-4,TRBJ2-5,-,CASSLEGRGETQYF,TGTGCCAGCAGCTTGGAGGGCAGGGGAGAGACCCAGTACTTC
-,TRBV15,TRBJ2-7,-,CATSTEYEQYF,TGTGCCACCAGCACAGAATACGAGCAGTACTTC
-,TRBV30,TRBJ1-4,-,CAWSGVSTLNEKLFF,TGTGCCTGGAGTGGTGTAAGCACCCTTAATGAAAAACTGTTTTTT
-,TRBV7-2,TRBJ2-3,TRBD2,CASSGGLSTDTQYF,TGTGCCAGCAGCGGGGGACTATCCACAGATACGCAGTATTTT
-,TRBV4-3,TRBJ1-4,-,CASSYVNEKLFF,TGCGCCAGCAGCTACGTTAATGAAAAACTGTTTTTT
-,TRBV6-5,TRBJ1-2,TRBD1,CASSRQGADYGYTF,TGTGCCAGCAGTCGACAGGGGGCTGACTATGGCTACACCTTC
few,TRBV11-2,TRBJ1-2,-,CASSLEEGIGYTF,TGTGCCAGCAGCTTAGAGGAAGGGATTGGCTACACCTTC
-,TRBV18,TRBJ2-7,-,CASSPPVVLEQYF,TGTGCCAGCTCACCACCGGTGGTCCTCGAGCAGTACTTC
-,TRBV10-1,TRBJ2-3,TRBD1,CASSDGDRGSGSTQYF,TGCGCCAGCAGTGACGGGGACAGGGGATCAGGGTCTACGCAGTATTTT
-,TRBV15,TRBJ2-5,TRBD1,CATSRARGQGTLQETQYF,TGTGCCACCAGCAGAGCCAGAGGACAGGGTACGTTACAAGAGACCCAGTACTTC
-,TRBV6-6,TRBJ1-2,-,CASSKTRAGVYGYTF,TGTGCCAGCAGTAAAACCAGGGCTGGCGTCTATGGCTACACCTTC
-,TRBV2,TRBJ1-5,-,CASSDGTVRQPQHF,TGTGCCAGCAGCGACGGGACGGTCCGCCAGCCCCAGCATTTT
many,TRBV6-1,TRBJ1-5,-,CASSGRGTWGQPQHF,TGTGCCAGCAGCGGACGGGGCACTTGGGGTCAGCCCCAGCATTTT
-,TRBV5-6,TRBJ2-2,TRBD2,CASSLRTSGRVNTGELFF,TGTGCCAGCAGCTTGCGGACTAGCGGGAGGGTAAACACCGGGGAGCTGTTTTTT
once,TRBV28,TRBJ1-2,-,CASSFGRGYGYTF,TGTGCCAGCAGTTTCGGCAGGGGCTATGGCTACACCTTC
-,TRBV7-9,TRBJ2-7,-,CASSRDYEQYF,TGTGCCAGCAGCCGCGACTACGAGCAGTACTTC
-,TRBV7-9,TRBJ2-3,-,CASSLTASTDTQYF,TGTGCCAGCAGCTTAACAGCTAGCACAGATACGCAGTATTTT
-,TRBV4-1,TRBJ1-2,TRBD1,CASSPERDRVGGYTF,TGCGCCAGCAGCCCAGAGAGGGACAGGGTAGGTGGCTACACCTTC
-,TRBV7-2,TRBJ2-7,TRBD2,CASRSLAGHSYEQYF,TGTGCCAGCAGGTCACTAGCGGGCCACTCCTACGAGCAGTATTTC
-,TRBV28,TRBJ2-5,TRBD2,CASSSGLAVQYF,TGTGCCAGCAGCTCGGGACTAGCCGTCCAGTACTTC
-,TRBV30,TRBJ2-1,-,CAWEGGGSYNEQFF,TGTGCCTGGGAAGGTGGGGGCTCCTACAATGAGCAGTTCTTC
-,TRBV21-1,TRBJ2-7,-,CASTLVVEQYF,TGTGCCAGCACCTTGGTGGTCGAGCAGTACTTC
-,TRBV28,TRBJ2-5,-,CASSHQETQYF,TGTGCCAGCAGTCATCAAGAGACCCAGTACTTC
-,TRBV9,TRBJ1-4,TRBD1,CASSSRGRWDEKLFF,TGTGCCAGCAGCTCCAGGGGGCGATGGGATGAAAAACTGTTTTTT
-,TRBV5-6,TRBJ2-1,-,CASSQGKSSYNEQFF,TGTGCCAGCAGCCAGGGGAAAAGCTCCTACAATGAGCAGTTCTTC
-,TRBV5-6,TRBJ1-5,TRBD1,CASSSLGRGPISNQPQHF,TGTGCCAGCAGCTCACTTGGCAGGGGGCCTATTAGCAATCAGCCCCAGCATTTT
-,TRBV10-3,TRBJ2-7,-,CAIASLPYEQYF,TGTGCCATCGCCAGTCTACCCTACGAGCAGTACTTC
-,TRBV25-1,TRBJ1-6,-,CASSATDGSSYNSPPHF,TGTGCCAGCAGTGCTACCGACGGGAGCTCCTATAATTCACCCCCCCACTTT
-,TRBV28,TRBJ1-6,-,CASSPYGGGSYNSPLHF,TGTGCCAGCAGTCCATACGGGGGGGGCTCCTATAATTCACCCCTCCACTTT
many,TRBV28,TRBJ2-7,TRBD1,CASRPQGWSSYEQYF,TGTGCCAGCAGACCACAGGGGTGGTCCTCCTACGAGCAGTACTTC
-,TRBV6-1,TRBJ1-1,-,CASVGVRNTEAFF,TGTGCCAGCGTCGGGGTTCGGAACACTGAAGCTTTCTTT
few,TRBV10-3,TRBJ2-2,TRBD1,CAVGQPNTGELFF,TGTGCCGTGGGACAGCCGAACACCGGGGAGCTGTTTTTT
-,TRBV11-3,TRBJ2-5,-,CASSLGRVSGGQETQYF,TGTGCCAGCAGCTTAGGCCGAGTTTCAGGGGGGCAAGAGACCCAGTACTTC
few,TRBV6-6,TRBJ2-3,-,CASKWVGTDTQYF,TGTGCCAGCAAGTGGGTAGGCACAGATACGCAGTATTTT
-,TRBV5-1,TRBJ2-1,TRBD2,CASRSPGTSGHNEQFF,TGCGCCAGTAGAAGCCCCGGGACTAGCGGTCACAATGAGCAGTTCTTC
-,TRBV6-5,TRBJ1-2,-,CAIAPGQSNYGYTF,TGTGCCATCGCCCCCGGACAATCTAACTATGGCTACACCTTC
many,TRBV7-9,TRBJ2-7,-,CASSLGNEQYF,TGTGCCAGCAGCTTAGGGAACGAGCAGTACTTC
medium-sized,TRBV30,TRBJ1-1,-,CAWSDRVGAEAFF,TGTGCCTGGAGTGACCGAGTAGGCGCTGAAGCTTTCTTT
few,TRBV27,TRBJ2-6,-,CASSGSGANVLTF,TGTGCCAGCAGCGGGTCCGGGGCCAACGTCCTGACTTTC
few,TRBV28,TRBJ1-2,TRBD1,CASSLQWTGVAGYTF,TGTGCCAGCAGTCTCCAATGGACAGGGGTTGCTGGCTACACCTTC
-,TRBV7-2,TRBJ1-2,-,CASSLTGSNYGYTF,TGTGCCAGCAGCTTAACAGGCTCTAACTATGGCTACACCTTC
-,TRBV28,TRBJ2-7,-,CASSSRGGPYYEQYF,TGTGCCAGCAGTTCAAGGGGGGGCCCTTATTACGAGCAGTACTTC
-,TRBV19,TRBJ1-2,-,CATKPTSGHNNYGYTF,TGTGCCACAAAGCCCACGTCAGGGCACAATAACTATGGCTACACCTTC
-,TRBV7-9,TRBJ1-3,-,CASSPDVNSGNTIYF,TGTGCCAGCAGCCCAGACGTTAACTCTGGAAACACCATATATTTT
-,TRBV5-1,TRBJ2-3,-,CASSLRPRTDTDTQYF,TGCGCCAGCAGCTTGCGTCCCAGGACAGACACAGATACGCAGTATTTT
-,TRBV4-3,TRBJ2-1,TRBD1,CASSRRTGDNEQFF,TGCGCCAGCAGCCGCCGGACAGGGGACAATGAGCAGTTCTTC
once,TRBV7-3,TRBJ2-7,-,CASSLRDGVYEQYF,TGTGCCAGCAGCCTCCGGGACGGGGTCTACGAGCAGTACTTC
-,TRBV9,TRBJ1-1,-,CASSVRPQNTEAFF,TGTGCCAGCAGCGTACGGCCACAAAACACTGAAGCTTTCTTT
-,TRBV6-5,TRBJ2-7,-,CASKGANEQYF,TGTGCCAGCAAAGGAGCCAACGAGCAGTACTTC
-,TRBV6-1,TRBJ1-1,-,CASTLWGTEAFF,TGTGCCAGCACCCTATGGGGTACTGAAGCTTTCTTT